Listed below are T cell receptor beta chains from one sample, sequenced in a study of PD-1 blockade in classical Hodgkin lymphoma. Assay: immunoSEQ multiplex PCR; the TCRdb copy retains only in-frame clones and omits some. The data show around 91,000 clones, with 81% seen just once and roughly 15% held by the top ten. The input for sequencing was peripheral blood mononuclear cells (PBMCs), taken before the second cycle of nivolumab. All receptors derive from a human donor with classical Hodgkin lymphoma. CDR3s leave out the opening cysteine and the closing phenylalanine or tryptophan.

v_call cdr3_aa
TRBV6-5 ASSYGGSSYNEQF
TRBV19 ASSMGQAASGANVLT
TRBV2 ASSAVAGVEQF
TRBV19 ASSSGEAGANVLT
TRBV25-1 ASSERGAQGEKLF
TRBV10-3 AISETSDTQY
TRBV5-1 ASSLGATRDEAF
TRBV5-1 ASSDTGGGEKLF
TRBV6-1 ASSARGTSGHETQY
TRBV10-2 ASSGGDRVAEQY
TRBV9 ASSARQGAIGELF
TRBV29-1 SVEGEDRGTDTQY
TRBV11-3 ASSPGPHLTQY
TRBV28 ASSLWGLAPHGEQF
TRBV4-3 ASSQESGTYNEQF
TRBV7-8 ASTPRSGVVDYT
TRBV7-9 ASSSEGNTEAF
TRBV5-6 ASSLATGELF
TRBV7-2 ATDRGLLHSGTGAYGYT
TRBV13 ASSSGLAGNNEQF
TRBV14 ASSPLSGEQF
TRBV10-3 AIMRGDRYQETQY
TRBV4-3 ASSQGVGAGSGNTIY
TRBV7-9 ASSLDGGSYEQY
TRBV6-1 ASRDNWFLGYT
TRBV30 AWSPGGTSGRGGTQY
TRBV28 ASRKTHTEAF
TRBV19 ASSMTAAGEKLF
TRBV25-1 ASESGSRSYNEQF